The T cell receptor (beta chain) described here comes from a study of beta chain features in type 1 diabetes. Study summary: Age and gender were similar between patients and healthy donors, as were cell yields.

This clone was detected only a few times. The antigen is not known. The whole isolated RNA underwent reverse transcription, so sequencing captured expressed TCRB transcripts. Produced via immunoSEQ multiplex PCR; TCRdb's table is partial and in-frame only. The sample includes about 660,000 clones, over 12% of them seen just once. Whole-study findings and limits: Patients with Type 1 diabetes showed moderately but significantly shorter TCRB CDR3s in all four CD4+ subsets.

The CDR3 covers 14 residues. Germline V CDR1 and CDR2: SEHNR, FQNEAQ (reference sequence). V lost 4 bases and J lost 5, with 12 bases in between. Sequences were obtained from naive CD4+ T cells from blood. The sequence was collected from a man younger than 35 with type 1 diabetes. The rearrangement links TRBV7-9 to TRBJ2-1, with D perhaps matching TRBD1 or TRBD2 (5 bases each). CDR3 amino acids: CASSWRVGDNEQFF. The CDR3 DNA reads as TGTGCCAGCAGCTGGCGCGTGGGGGACAATGAGCAGTTCTTC.